Below are 28 T cell receptor beta chains sequenced from a single sample in a study of T cell changes during pregnancy in multiple sclerosis. Assay used: immunoSEQ multiplex PCR; TCRdb lists only in-frame clones, some missing. The data show 80,000 to 100,000 clones, approximately 93% seen once. This specimen was peripheral blood, taken after pregnancy. The source is a female donor with multiple sclerosis, enrolled in a pregnancy study.

V and J are TRBV7-7 and TRBJ2-1; TRBD1 is a possible D gene (5 bases). V was clipped by 1 base and J by 2 bases, with 9 bases between them. CDR3 length: 15 amino acids. CDR1 SSHAT and CDR2 FNYEAQ come from the germline V gene (reference sequence). DNA for the CDR3: TGTGCCAGCAGCTTAGACAGGTCCCCCTACAATGAGCAGTTCTTC. Amino acids: CASSLDRSPYNEQFF. Based on the CDR3 plus reference TRBV7-7 and TRBJ2-1, the full variable domain is GAGVSQSPRYKVTKRGQDVTLRCDPISSHATLYWYQQALGQGPEFLTYFNYEAQPDKSGLPSDRFSAERPEGSISTLTIQRTEQRDSAMYRCASSLDRSPYNEQFFGPGTRLTVL.

This clone was seen a few times. V usage is TRBV14 and J usage is TRBJ1-1; D ambiguous. V lost 1 base, J lost 4 bases, and 7 bases lay in between. This CDR3 has 13 residues. Per the germline V gene, CDR1 is SGHDN and CDR2 is FVKESK. Here the CDR3 DNA reads TGTGCCAGCAGCCAAGGGGCTGGCACTGAAGCTTTCTTT. It is translated as CASSQGAGTEAFF.

This clone was detected once. The chain carries TRBV7-2 and TRBJ2-1; no clear D gene. V was trimmed by 5 bases and J by 0 bases, leaving 8 bases between them. The CDR3 has 14 amino acids. The germline V gene encodes CDR1 SGHTA and CDR2 FQGNSA. The CDR3 protein is CASSAYGSYNEQFF. CDR3 in DNA: TGTGCCAGCAGCGCCTACGGCTCCTACAATGAGCAGTTCTTC.

CDR3 sequence: CASRPTWGDNEQFF. CDR3 in DNA: TGTGCCAGCAGGCCAACTTGGGGGGACAATGAGCAGTTCTTC. This chain joins TRBV2 and TRBJ2-1; possible D gene TRBD2, 6 bases. V was cut by 6 bases and J by 5 bases, with 14 bases left in between. The CDR3 is made up of 14 amino acids. Per the germline V gene, CDR1 is SNHLY and CDR2 is FYNNEI.

The rearrangement uses TRBV6-4 and TRBJ2-3, with a weak D call TRBD1 (5 bases). Germline CDR1 reads MRHNA; CDR2 reads SNTAGT. The CDR3 covers 14 residues. The ends were cut back, 3 bases at V and 0 bases at J, with 7 bases in the middle. CDR3 DNA sequence: TGTGCCAGCAGTGAGAAGGGGAGCACAGATACGCAGTATTTT. Translated: CASSEKGSTDTQYF.

This clone was counted only a few times. This chain connects TRBV7-9 to TRBJ2-7; 7 nucleotides match TRBD1. With 5 bases clipped from V and 5 bases from J, the junction kept 12 bases outside the gene matches. The CDR3 is 15 residues long. Germline V gene sequence: CDR1 SEHNR, CDR2 FQNEAQ (reference sequence). CDR3 amino acids: CASSDHDRAGNEQYF. Here the CDR3 DNA reads TGTGCCAGCAGCGACCATGACAGGGCTGGGAACGAGCAGTACTTC.

The J gene is TRBJ2-7, the V gene TRBV28; TRBD1 matches at 11 bases. V was pared by 6 bases and J by 0 bases, with 4 bases of the junction left unmatched. CDR1 MDHEN and CDR2 SYDVKM come from the germline V gene. This CDR3 has 15 residues. The CDR3 loop reads CASRGGTGGSYEQYF. CDR3 bases: TGTGCCAGCAGGGGGGGGACAGGGGGCTCCTACGAGCAGTACTTC.

This chain joins TRBV19 and TRBJ2-7; possible D gene TRBD2, 5 bases. The CDR3 runs to 14 residues. Germline V gene data show CDR1 as LNHDA and CDR2 as SQIVND (reference sequence). The V end lost 2 bases, the J end lost 5 bases, and 13 bases lay between the germline ends. The CDR3, as DNA: TGTGCCAGTAGTATAAAGGCAGGACTTAACGAGCAGTACTTC. Translated: CASSIKAGLNEQYF.

The rearrangement links TRBV10-2 to TRBJ2-7, with no clear D. Trimming pared 6 bases from V and 6 bases from J, leaving 18 bases between. Germline loops: CDR1 WSHSY, CDR2 SAAADI. The CDR3 is 14 amino acids. The CDR3 sequence is CASSPTWPESEQYF. The CDR3 nucleotides read TGCGCCAGCAGCCCCACATGGCCTGAAAGCGAGCAGTACTTC.

The V gene is TRBV7-6, the J gene TRBJ2-2; possibly TRBD2 for D (6 bases). The CDR3 contains 18 residues. Germline assignment: CDR1 SGHVS and CDR2 FNYEAQ. Trimming removed 2 bases at V and 1 base at J, with 17 bases between. The CDR3 loop is CASSLTSLFSGNTGELFF. The CDR3 nucleotides read TGTGCCAGCAGCTTAACCTCACTCTTTAGCGGGAACACCGGGGAGCTGTTTTTT.

The chain recombines TRBV5-1 with TRBJ2-1; D is ambiguous. V dropped 0 bases and J dropped 0 bases, with 10 bases sitting between them. Germline V gives CDR1 SGHRS, CDR2 YFSETQ. This CDR3 is 16 amino acids long. In DNA, the CDR3 is TGCGCCAGCAGCTTGGTATCCACCAGCTCCTACAATGAGCAGTTCTTC. Residues: CASSLVSTSSYNEQFF.

CDR3 DNA sequence: TGTGCCAGCAGCCGAGGTCAGGGCAACTATGGCTACACCTTC. Translating gives CASSRGQGNYGYTF. This sequence joins TRBV11-2 and TRBJ1-2; tentatively, D is TRBD1 (5 bases). The ends were cut back, 5 bases at V and 2 bases at J, with 12 bases in the middle. This CDR3 is 14 amino acids long. Per the germline V gene, CDR1 is SGHAT and CDR2 is FQNNGV.

The chain links TRBV7-9 to TRBJ2-7, with D uncertain. Germline CDR1 reads SEHNR; CDR2 reads FQNEAQ (reference sequence). The V gene lost 5 bases and the J gene lost 6 bases, with 17 bases spanning the gap. CDR3 length: 14 amino acids. In DNA form, the CDR3 reads TGTGCCAGCAGCCCCAATCTTGGCTTTATCGAGCAGTACTTC. This translates into CASSPNLGFIEQYF.

The chain employs TRBV7-9 and TRBJ2-2, with D unresolved. CDR3 size: 12 residues. V lost 8 bases to trimming and J lost 4 bases, with 8 bases between them. The germline V gene encodes CDR1 SEHNR and CDR2 FQNEAQ (reference sequence). The DNA for the CDR3 is TGTGCCAGCGCCCAGGTCACCGGGGAGCTGTTTTTT. Translating it yields CASAQVTGELFF.

The chain has TRBV5-6 and TRBJ2-7; D uncertain. Per the germline V gene, CDR1 is SGHDT and CDR2 is YYEEEE. V lost 5 bases and J 0 bases, leaving 15 bases between the germline ends. This CDR3 spans 15 amino acids. The CDR3 region has the DNA TGTGCCAGCAGTAGTTATTCGGTTGGCTCCTACGAGCAGTACTTC. Translation gives CASSSYSVGSYEQYF.

The chain uses TRBV14 and TRBJ2-7; tentative D call: TRBD1 (6 bases). The CDR3 runs to 12 residues. Per the germline V gene, CDR1 is SGHDN and CDR2 is FVKESK. The V end lost 1 base, the J end lost 7 bases, and 8 bases lay between the germline ends. In DNA, the CDR3 is TGTGCCAGCAGCCAAGCACAGGGAGAGCAGTACTTC. Translating gives CASSQAQGEQYF.

This clone has only one observation. The J gene is TRBJ2-3, the V gene TRBV19; tentative D call: TRBD2 (6 bases). Germline loops: CDR1 LNHDA, CDR2 SQIVND (reference sequence). Between the trimmed V and J ends, which lost 8 bases and 2 bases, there was a span of 17 bases. The CDR3 sequence is 15 residues long. The CDR3 sequence is CASHHGGALTDTQYF. The DNA of the CDR3 is TGTGCCAGTCACCACGGAGGGGCCCTCACAGATACGCAGTATTTT. Combining the CDR3 with reference TRBV19 and TRBJ2-3 gives the whole variable domain DGGITQSPKYLFRKEGQNVTLSCEQNLNHDAMYWYRQDPGQGLRLIYYSQIVNDFQKGDIAEGYSVSREKKESFPLTVTSAQKNPTAFYLCASHHGGALTDTQYFGPGTRLTVL.

The V gene is TRBV14, the J gene TRBJ2-5; tentatively, D is TRBD2 (5 bases). Germline V gene sequence: CDR1 SGHDN, CDR2 FVKESK. With 1 base removed from V and 7 bases from J, the gap between germline ends came to 13 bases. The CDR3 is 14 residues long. The CDR3 is CASSQGTGMATQYF. The CDR3 coding sequence is TGTGCCAGCAGCCAAGGGACGGGAATGGCGACCCAGTACTTC.

The J gene is TRBJ1-3, the V gene TRBV30; D is uncertain. CDR1 and CDR2 (germline): GTSNPN, SVGIG (reference sequence). With 5 bases removed from V and 0 bases from J, the gap between germline ends came to 14 bases. CDR3 length: 15 residues. The CDR3 region is CAWDTGGFSGNTIYF. CDR3 nucleotides: TGTGCCTGGGACACCGGAGGCTTCTCTGGAAACACCATATATTTT.

CDR3 nucleotide sequence: TGTGCCAGCAGTTACAGGGGGATCGGCACAGATACGCAGTATTTT. Translated, it gives CASSYRGIGTDTQYF. This chain links TRBV6-5 with TRBJ2-3; TRBD1 is a possible D gene (6 bases). V was shortened by 2 bases and J by 1 base, with 10 bases between the two germline ends. The CDR3 length is 15 residues. Germline loops: CDR1 MNHEY, CDR2 SVGAGI.

The V and J genes are TRBV19 and TRBJ1-5; 9 nucleotides match TRBD1. The CDR3 contains 18 residues. Germline values: CDR1 LNHDA, CDR2 SQIVND (reference sequence). J lost 2 bases, V lost 4 bases, and 12 bases had no gene match. The CDR3 region is CASSKTPGQGRGNQPQHF. CDR3 bases: TGTGCCAGTAGTAAAACTCCGGGACAGGGAAGGGGCAATCAGCCCCAGCATTTT.

This clone was seen only a few times. The chain joins TRBV4-2 to TRBJ1-2; no reliable D call. Looked up from germline, CDR1 is LGHNA and CDR2 is YNFKEQ. The CDR3 is 14 amino acids. V lost 0 bases and J lost 4, with 9 bases in between. The CDR3 nucleotides read TGTGCCAGCAGCCAAGAATCCGGAGGCTATGGCTACACCTTC. Translated: CASSQESGGYGYTF.

The chain is built from TRBV29-1 and TRBJ2-5; 7 bases fit TRBD2. The trim removed 1 base at V and 1 base at J, leaving 3 bases unmatched. The CDR3 is made up of 14 amino acids. Germline V lookup: CDR1 SQVTM, CDR2 ANQGSEA. The CDR3 reads CSVEASGFQETQYF. The CDR3, as DNA: TGCAGCGTTGAAGCTAGCGGTTTCCAAGAGACCCAGTACTTC.

The chain carries TRBV5-6 and TRBJ1-2; D is possibly TRBD1 (5 bases). Trimming left V 4 bases short and J 1 base short, with 17 bases between. The CDR3 has 16 amino acids. The V gene's germline CDR1 is SGHDT and CDR2 YYEEEE. Here the CDR3 DNA reads TGTGCCAGCAGCGCCTGGGGGGTTGCAAATAACTATGGCTACACCTTC. It yields the protein CASSAWGVANNYGYTF.

This sequence joins TRBV6-1 and TRBJ2-7; 7 nucleotides match TRBD2. J gave up 2 bases and V 2 bases, and 9 bases lay outside the gene matches. CDR3 length equals 16 residues. CDR1 is MNHNS and CDR2 is SASEGT in the germline V gene. The CDR3 DNA reads TGTGCCAGCAGTGAAATAGCGGGCACACCTACCTACGAGCAGTACTTC. Translating gives CASSEIAGTPTYEQYF.

The chain carries TRBV4-1 and TRBJ2-4, with 7 bases matching TRBD2. J was trimmed by 13 bases and V by 0 bases; bases with no gene match: 3. The CDR3 sequence is 12 residues long. Per the germline V gene, CDR1 is MGHRA and CDR2 is YSYEKL. DNA of the CDR3: TGCGCCAGCAGCCAAGATCGGACTAGACAGTACTTC. Translated, it gives CASSQDRTRQYF.

V and J are TRBV18 and TRBJ2-1, with D possibly being TRBD1 (6 bases). The CDR3 has 13 amino acids. Germline assignment: CDR1 KGHSH and CDR2 LQKENI. Trimming pared 6 bases from V and 4 bases from J, leaving 10 bases between. CDR3 nucleotides: TGTGCCAGCTCGCCAGGGGAGTACAATGAGCAGTTCTTC. It is translated as CASSPGEYNEQFF.

This clone showed up just a few times. For the CDR3, the DNA is TGCAGCGTTGCTGGGGGCGCGTTAGAATCCGCTGAAGCTTTCTTT. This gives the protein CSVAGGALESAEAFF. V gene TRBV29-1 combines with J gene TRBJ1-1; the D gene is possibly TRBD1 (6 bases). The CDR3 has 15 residues. CDR1 and CDR2 from the germline V gene are SQVTM and ANQGSEA. The V gene lost 4 bases and the J gene lost 6 bases, with 21 bases spanning the gap.